This T cell receptor (beta chain) derives from a study of OX40 agonist ivuxolimab in advanced cancers. About the research overall: Eligibility rules accepted prior anti-PD-1, anti-PD-L1 or anti-CTLA-4 therapy, and under 45% had some. One patient with hepatocellular carcinoma and two with cutaneous melanoma, three in all, had partial responses.

Clones were read by immunoSEQ multiplex PCR, and TCRdb kept only the in-frame ones, dropping some. The sample carries tens of thousands of clones, roughly 90% recorded once. The CDR3 extends over 13 amino acids. The germline V gene encodes CDR1 LNHDA and CDR2 SQIVND (reference sequence). With 7 bases removed from V and 2 bases from J, the gap between germline ends came to 11 bases. The sequence came from an adult with an advanced solid tumor such as melanoma, head and neck, liver or kidney cancer. Here the sequenced sample was CD4+ or CD8+ T cells sorted from blood, taken in a trial of the OX40 agonist ivuxolimab. The V and J genes are TRBV19 and TRBJ1-1; no firm D call. The CDR3 loop is CASTGRYNTEAFF. The CDR3 DNA reads as TGTGCCAGTACAGGCAGATACAACACTGAAGCTTTCTTT.